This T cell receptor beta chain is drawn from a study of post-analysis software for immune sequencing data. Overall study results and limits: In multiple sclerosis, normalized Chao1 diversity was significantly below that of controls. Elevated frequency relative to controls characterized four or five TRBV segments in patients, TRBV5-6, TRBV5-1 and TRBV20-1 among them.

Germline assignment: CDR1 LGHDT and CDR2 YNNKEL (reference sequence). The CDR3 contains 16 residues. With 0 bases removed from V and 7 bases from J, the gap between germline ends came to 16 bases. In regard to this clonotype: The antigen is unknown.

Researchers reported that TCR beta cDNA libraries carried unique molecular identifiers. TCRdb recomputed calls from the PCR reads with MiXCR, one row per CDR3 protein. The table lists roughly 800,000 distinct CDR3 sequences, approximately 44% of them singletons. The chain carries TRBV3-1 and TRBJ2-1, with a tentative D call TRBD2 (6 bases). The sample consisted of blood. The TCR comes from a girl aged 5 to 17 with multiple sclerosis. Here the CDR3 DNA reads TGTGCCAGCAGCCAAGATGGTAGGGAGGAGGGGAATGAGCAGTTCTTC. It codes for CASSQDGREEGNEQFF.